These 17 T cell receptor beta chains were all obtained from the same sample, sequenced in a study of blood T cells in healthy people across ages. For the second PCR, which ran for 7 to 11 cycles, a sample-barcoded 5' primer and a J-beta primer mix were used. TCRdb fed the 5' RACE reads into MiXCR, producing one record per CDR3 protein. Of roughly 2 million distinct CDR3 sequences in the sample, around half were seen once. Sample: blood. These receptors all come from a woman between 40 and 50 years old in good health.

The chain couples TRBV2 to TRBJ2-3; no clear D gene. This CDR3 contains 16 residues. Per the germline V gene, CDR1 is SNHLY and CDR2 is FYNNEI. Trimming pared 2 bases from V and 4 bases from J, leaving 16 bases between. CDR3 sequence: CASSERPTSGADTQYF. The CDR3 DNA follows: TGTGCCAGCAGTGAACGTCCAACCTCGGGCGCAGATACGCAGTATTTT.

This clonotype was seen only a few times. The CDR3 is CASSPDGLNTDTQYF. CDR3 in DNA: TGTGCCAGCAGTCCGGACGGGTTAAACACAGATACGCAGTATTTT. The gene calls are TRBV27 and TRBJ2-3, with no clear D. V was cut by 5 bases and J by 2 bases, with 14 bases left in between. There are 15 residues in the CDR3. Germline CDR1 reads MNHEY; CDR2 reads SMNVEV (reference sequence).

The gene calls are TRBV29-1 and TRBJ2-5; 7 positions match TRBD1. The junction had 7 bases not matched to a gene; V was cut back by 2 bases and J by 1 base. Looked up from germline, CDR1 is SQVTM and CDR2 is ANQGSEA. The CDR3 totals 15 residues. The CDR3 reads CSVEYMTGLQETQYF. As DNA, the CDR3 is TGCAGCGTTGAATATATGACAGGGCTCCAAGAGACCCAGTACTTC. Full variable domain (remainder filled in from reference TRBV29-1 and TRBJ2-5): SAVISQKPSRDICQRGTSLTIQCQVDSQVTMMFWYRQQPGQSLTLIATANQGSEATYESGFVIDKFPISRPNLTFSTLTVSNMSPEDSSIYLCSVEYMTGLQETQYFGPGTRLLVL.

This clonotype was picked up a small number of times. The CDR3 bases are TGCAGTGCTAGGGGGTGGAACGGAGATAACTCCTACAATGAGCAGTTCTTC. Translation gives CSARGWNGDNSYNEQFF. The rearrangement links TRBV20-1 to TRBJ2-1; the D is unclear. Looked up from germline, CDR1 is DFQATT and CDR2 is SNEGSKA (reference sequence). CDR3 length: 17 amino acids. Trimming took off 3 bases at V and 0 bases at J, with 18 bases between the two ends.

This clonotype was seen more than once but under ten times. The genes are TRBV5-1 and TRBJ1-2, with no clear D. Between the trimmed V and J ends, which lost 0 bases and 0 bases, there was a span of 9 bases. Germline loops: CDR1 SGHRS, CDR2 YFSETQ. The length of the CDR3 is 15 residues. CDR3 sequence reads: CASSLGADANYGYTF. CDR3 bases: TGCGCCAGCAGCTTGGGGGCCGATGCTAACTATGGCTACACCTTC.

The chain carries TRBV15 and TRBJ2-6, with D maybe TRBD1 (6 bases). The V gene lost 1 base and the J gene lost 2 bases, with 15 bases spanning the gap. CDR3 length equals 18 residues. Germline CDR1 reads LNHNV; CDR2 reads YYDKDF (reference sequence). CDR3 DNA: TGTGCCACCAGCAGAGGAGATATAACAGGGACTGGGGCCAACGTCCTGACTTTC. It yields the protein CATSRGDITGTGANVLTF.

This clonotype was observed a few times. The rearrangement joins TRBV15 to TRBJ1-2; D unresolved. The CDR3 runs to 17 residues. The ends were cut back, 0 bases at V and 4 bases at J, with 18 bases in the middle. Germline V gene sequence: CDR1 LNHNV, CDR2 YYDKDF (reference sequence). CDR3 DNA: TGTGCCACCAGCAGAGATACCCCCAACACAGCTCGCTATGGCTACACCTTC. It yields the protein CATSRDTPNTARYGYTF.

The V call is TRBV5-5, the J call TRBJ2-5; 9 bases fit TRBD2. V lost 1 base, J lost 2 bases, and 9 bases stayed unmatched. This CDR3 contains 17 residues. The germline V gene encodes CDR1 SGHKS and CDR2 YYEKEE (reference sequence). DNA of the CDR3: TGTGCCAGCAGCTTGTTCGTAGCGGGAGATGCACAAGAGACCCAGTACTTC. It is translated as CASSLFVAGDAQETQYF.

This clonotype was seen more than once but under ten times. The chain links TRBV9 to TRBJ1-5; TRBD1 aligns across 10 bases. Germline V gene data show CDR1 as SGDLS and CDR2 as YYNGEE. The CDR3 has 14 amino acids. J lost 5 bases, V lost 3 bases, and 2 bases had no gene match. CDR3 DNA: TGTGCCAGCAGCGGGGGGACAGGGGATCAGCCCCAGCATTTT. Translated, it gives CASSGGTGDQPQHF.

This sequence joins TRBV20-1 and TRBJ1-6; D gene uncertain. The CDR3 loop spans 13 amino acids. The germline V gene encodes CDR1 DFQATT and CDR2 SNEGSKA (reference sequence). Trimming cost V 2 bases and J 4 bases, with 6 bases left between them. The CDR3: CSARLGYNSPLHF. CDR3 bases: TGCAGTGCTAGACTGGGGTATAATTCACCCCTCCACTTT.

The V call is TRBV7-9, the J call TRBJ2-5; perhaps TRBD2 as D (5 bases). The V and J ends lost 5 bases and 2 bases respectively, with 12 bases between them. Germline loops: CDR1 SEHNR, CDR2 FQNEAQ (reference sequence). This CDR3 comprises 14 residues. The CDR3 DNA sequence: TGTGCCAGCAGCCCGCCCCGGGAACAAGAGACCCAGTACTTC. Its protein is CASSPPREQETQYF.

The table lists this clonotype with a few counts. The chain recombines TRBV24-1 with TRBJ2-1; 8 bases are a match to TRBD1. CDR3 size: 16 residues. CDR1 is KGHDR and CDR2 is SFDVKD in the germline V gene. V gave up 4 bases and J gave up 2 bases; unmatched junction bases: 6. CDR3: CATSDPTGETYNEQFF. CDR3 coding DNA: TGTGCCACCAGTGACCCGACAGGGGAAACCTACAATGAGCAGTTCTTC.

The rearrangement uses TRBV28 and TRBJ2-3; D remains unclear. Germline CDR1 reads MDHEN; CDR2 reads SYDVKM. The CDR3 consists of 15 residues. Trimming pared 5 bases from V and 6 bases from J, leaving 18 bases between. CDR3 sequence: CASSPPARVYDTQYF. CDR3 DNA: TGTGCCAGCAGTCCTCCAGCTAGGGTCTACGATACGCAGTATTTT.

This clonotype was counted a few times. This sequence joins TRBV20-1 and TRBJ2-6; the D is unclear. The germline CDR1 and CDR2 sequences are DFQATT and SNEGSKA (reference sequence). V shed 2 bases and J shed 1 base, with 6 bases lying between them. This CDR3 contains 14 residues. The CDR3 region has the DNA TGCAGTGCTAGACCCGGGTCTGGGGCCAACGTCCTGACTTTC. It codes for CSARPGSGANVLTF.

The chain is built from TRBV19 and TRBJ2-5, with D perhaps TRBD1 or TRBD2 (6 bases each). V was shortened by 5 bases and J by 4 bases, with 17 bases between the two germline ends. Germline V gene sequence: CDR1 LNHDA, CDR2 SQIVND (reference sequence). The CDR3 covers 15 residues. In nucleotides, the CDR3 is TGTGCCAGTAGTTTTAACGGGGGCCTGGGAGAGACCCAGTACTTC. Protein: CASSFNGGLGETQYF.

J is TRBJ2-1 and V is TRBV6-2 or TRBV6-3; D could derive from TRBD1 or TRBD2 (5 bases each). CDR1 MNHEY and CDR2 SVGEGT come from the germline V gene. V lost 9 bases to trimming and J lost 1 base, with 16 bases between them. The CDR3 is 15 residues long. CDR3 in DNA: TGTGCCAGTCTGGGGTGGGGGTCTTCCTACAATGAGCAGTTCTTC. Translating it yields CASLGWGSSYNEQFF.

This clonotype was detected a few times. One base away lies a much larger clone, so this may be a sequencing read error. The chain has TRBV5-1 and TRBJ2-5; tentative D call: TRBD1 (7 bases). V was trimmed by 4 bases and J by 11 bases, leaving 21 bases between them. CDR1 SGHRS and CDR2 YFSETQ come from the germline V gene. The CDR3 is made up of 14 amino acids. CDR3 bases: TGCGCCAGCAGCGTGCAGGGGGTTACGGGGGAGCAGTACTTC. This codes for CASSVQGVTGEQYF.